This T cell receptor beta chain derives from a study of T cells in Graves' hyperthyroidism and ophthalmopathy. What was amplified from RNA transcripts were TCR beta CDR3 regions. First-round RT-PCR targeting the TCR CDR3 was performed with the HTBI primer set. One entry per CDR3 protein, called by TCRdb with MiXCR from the multiplex PCR reads. The sample carries over 550,000 distinct CDR3 sequences, approximately 16% recorded once. This clonotype was recorded many times. Across 18 months, stable Graves' hyperthyroidism was marked by no progression to ophthalmopathy. This CDR3 is 11 amino acids long. CDR1 is KGHSH, CDR2 LQKENI, per germline. Trimming took off 2 bases at V and 13 bases at J, with 11 bases between the two ends.

Sequencing used blood. The TCR was taken from a woman between 18 and 30 years old with Graves' hyperthyroidism. The genes are TRBV18 and TRBJ1-1; D is uncertain. This chain's CDR3 is CASSPGEEVFF. DNA for the CDR3: TGTGCCAGCTCACCAGGTGAGGAGGTTTTCTTT. The whole variable domain, filled in from reference TRBV18 and TRBJ1-1, reads NAGVMQNPRHLVRRRGQEARLRCSPMKGHSHVYWYRQLPEEGLKFMVYLQKENIIDESGMPKERFSAEFPKEGPSILRIQQVVRGDSAAYFCASSPGEEVFFGQGTRLTVV.